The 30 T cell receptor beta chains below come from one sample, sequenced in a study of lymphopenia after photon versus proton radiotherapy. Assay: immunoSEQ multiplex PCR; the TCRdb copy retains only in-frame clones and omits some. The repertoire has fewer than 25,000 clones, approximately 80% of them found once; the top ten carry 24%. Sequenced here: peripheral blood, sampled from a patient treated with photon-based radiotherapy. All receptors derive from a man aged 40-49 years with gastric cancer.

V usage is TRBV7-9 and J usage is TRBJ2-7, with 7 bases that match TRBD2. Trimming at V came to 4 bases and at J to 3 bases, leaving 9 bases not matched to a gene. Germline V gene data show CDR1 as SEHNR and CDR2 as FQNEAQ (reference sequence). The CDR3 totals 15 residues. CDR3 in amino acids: CASSWGGIKNYEQYF. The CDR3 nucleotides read TGTGCCAGCAGCTGGGGGGGAATAAAAAACTACGAGCAGTACTTC.

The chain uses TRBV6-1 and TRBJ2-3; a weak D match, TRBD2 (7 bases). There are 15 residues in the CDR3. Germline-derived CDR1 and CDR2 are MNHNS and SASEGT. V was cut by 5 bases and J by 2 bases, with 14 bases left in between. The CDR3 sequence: CASSRRGGTTDTQYF. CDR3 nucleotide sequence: TGTGCCAGCAGTCGAAGGGGGGGGACCACAGATACGCAGTATTTT.

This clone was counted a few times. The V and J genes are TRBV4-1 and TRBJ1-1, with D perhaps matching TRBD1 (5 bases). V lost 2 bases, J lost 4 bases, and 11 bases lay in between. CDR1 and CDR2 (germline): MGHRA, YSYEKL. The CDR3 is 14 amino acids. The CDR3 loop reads CASSQRTQGTEAFF. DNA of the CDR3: TGCGCCAGCAGCCAAAGAACGCAGGGCACTGAAGCTTTCTTT.

CDR3: CASSPTGGGYEQYF. CDR3 in DNA: TGTGCCAGCAGCCCTACAGGTGGGGGCTACGAGCAGTACTTC. The chain couples TRBV7-3 to TRBJ2-7; D possibly matches TRBD1 or TRBD2 (5 bases each). There are 14 residues in the CDR3. CDR1 is SGHTA, CDR2 FQGTGA, per germline. Trimming pared 5 bases from V and 3 bases from J, leaving 14 bases between.

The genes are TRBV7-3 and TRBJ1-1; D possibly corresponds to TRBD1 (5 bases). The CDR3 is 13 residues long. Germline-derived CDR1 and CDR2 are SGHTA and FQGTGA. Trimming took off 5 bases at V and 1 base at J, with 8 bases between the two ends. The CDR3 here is CASSSGANTEAFF. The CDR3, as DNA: TGTGCCAGCAGCAGCGGGGCGAACACTGAAGCTTTCTTT.

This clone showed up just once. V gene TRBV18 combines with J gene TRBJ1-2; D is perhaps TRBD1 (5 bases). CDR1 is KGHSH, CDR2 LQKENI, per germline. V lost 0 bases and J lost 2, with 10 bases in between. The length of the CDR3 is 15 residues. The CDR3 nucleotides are TGTGCCAGCTCACCACCCCTAACAGGCAACTATGGCTACACCTTC. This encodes CASSPPLTGNYGYTF.

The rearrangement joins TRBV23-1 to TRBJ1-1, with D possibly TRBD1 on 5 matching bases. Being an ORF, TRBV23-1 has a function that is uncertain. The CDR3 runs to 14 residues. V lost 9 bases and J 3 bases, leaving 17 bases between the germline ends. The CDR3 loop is CASVKGRDDTEAFF. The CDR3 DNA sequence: TGCGCCAGTGTAAAAGGCAGGGACGACACTGAAGCTTTCTTT.

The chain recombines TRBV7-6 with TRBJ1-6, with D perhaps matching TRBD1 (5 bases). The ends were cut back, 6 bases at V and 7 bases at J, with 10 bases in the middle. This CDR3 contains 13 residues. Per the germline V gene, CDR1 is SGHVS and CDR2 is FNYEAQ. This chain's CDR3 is CASSSGGNSPLHF. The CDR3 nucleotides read TGTGCCAGCAGTTCGGGGGGGAATTCACCCCTCCACTTT.

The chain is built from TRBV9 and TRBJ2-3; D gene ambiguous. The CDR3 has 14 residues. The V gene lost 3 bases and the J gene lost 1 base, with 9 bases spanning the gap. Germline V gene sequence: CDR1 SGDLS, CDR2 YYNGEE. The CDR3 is CASSGSQGTDTQYF. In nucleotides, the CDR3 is TGTGCCAGCAGCGGCTCCCAGGGCACAGATACGCAGTATTTT.

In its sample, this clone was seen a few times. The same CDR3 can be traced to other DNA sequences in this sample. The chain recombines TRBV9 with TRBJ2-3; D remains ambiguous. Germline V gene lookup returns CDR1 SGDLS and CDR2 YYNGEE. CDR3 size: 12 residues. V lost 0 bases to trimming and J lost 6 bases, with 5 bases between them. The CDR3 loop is CASSVGGDTQYF. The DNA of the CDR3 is TGTGCCAGCAGCGTAGGAGGTGATACGCAGTATTTT.

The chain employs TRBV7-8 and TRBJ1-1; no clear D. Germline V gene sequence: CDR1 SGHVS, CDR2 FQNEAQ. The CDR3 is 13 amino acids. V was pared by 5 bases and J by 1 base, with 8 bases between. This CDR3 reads CASSRSENTEAFF. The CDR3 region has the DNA TGTGCCAGCAGCCGCTCGGAGAACACTGAAGCTTTCTTT.

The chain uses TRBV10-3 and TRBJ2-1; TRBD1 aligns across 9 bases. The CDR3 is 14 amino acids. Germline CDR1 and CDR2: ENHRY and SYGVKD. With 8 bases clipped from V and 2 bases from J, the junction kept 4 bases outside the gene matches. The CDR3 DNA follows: TGTGCCATCCGACAGGGGGGGACCTACAATGAGCAGTTCTTC. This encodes CAIRQGGTYNEQFF.

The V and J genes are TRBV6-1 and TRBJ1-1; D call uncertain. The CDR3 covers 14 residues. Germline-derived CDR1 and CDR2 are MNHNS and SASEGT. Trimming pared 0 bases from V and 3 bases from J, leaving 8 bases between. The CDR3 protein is CASSEARADTEAFF. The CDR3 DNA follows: TGTGCCAGCAGTGAAGCGAGGGCGGACACTGAAGCTTTCTTT.

The CDR3 coding sequence is TGTGCCAGCAGCCCCCGGACGGGGGGTAGGACTGAAGCTTTCTTT. It codes for CASSPRTGGRTEAFF. The V gene is TRBV5-6, the J gene TRBJ1-1; D may be TRBD1 (5 bases). CDR3 size: 15 residues. CDR1 and CDR2 from the germline V gene are SGHDT and YYEEEE. Trimming shortened V by 4 bases and J by 5 bases, and 18 bases separated the two germline ends.

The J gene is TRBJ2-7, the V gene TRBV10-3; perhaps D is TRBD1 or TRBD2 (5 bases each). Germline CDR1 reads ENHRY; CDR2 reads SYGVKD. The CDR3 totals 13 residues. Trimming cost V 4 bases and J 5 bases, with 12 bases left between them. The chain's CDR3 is CAISGWGFHEQYF. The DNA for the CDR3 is TGTGCCATCAGTGGTTGGGGGTTCCACGAGCAGTACTTC.

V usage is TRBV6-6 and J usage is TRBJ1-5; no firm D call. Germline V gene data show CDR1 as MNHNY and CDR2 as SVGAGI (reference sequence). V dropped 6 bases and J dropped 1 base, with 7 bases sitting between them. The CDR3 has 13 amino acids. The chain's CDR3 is CASSVDSNQPQHF. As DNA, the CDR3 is TGTGCCAGCAGCGTCGACAGCAATCAGCCCCAGCATTTT.

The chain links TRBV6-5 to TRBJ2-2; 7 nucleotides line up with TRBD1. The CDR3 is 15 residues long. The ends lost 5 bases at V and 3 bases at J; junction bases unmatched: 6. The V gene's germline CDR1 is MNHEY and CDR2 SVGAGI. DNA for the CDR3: TGTGCCAGCAGTCCGAGGGGGCTCGACACCGGGGAGCTGTTTTTT. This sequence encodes CASSPRGLDTGELFF.

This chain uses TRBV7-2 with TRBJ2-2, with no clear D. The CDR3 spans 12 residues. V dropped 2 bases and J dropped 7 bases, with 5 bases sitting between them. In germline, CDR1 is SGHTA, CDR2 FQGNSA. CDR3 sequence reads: CASSLFLGELFF. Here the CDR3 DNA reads TGTGCCAGCAGCTTATTCCTCGGGGAGCTGTTTTTT.

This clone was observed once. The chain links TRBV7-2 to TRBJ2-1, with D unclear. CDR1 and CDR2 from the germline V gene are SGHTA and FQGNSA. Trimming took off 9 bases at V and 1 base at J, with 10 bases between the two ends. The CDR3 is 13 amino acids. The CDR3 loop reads CARSRASYNEQFF. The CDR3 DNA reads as TGTGCCAGGAGCCGCGCTTCCTACAATGAGCAGTTCTTC. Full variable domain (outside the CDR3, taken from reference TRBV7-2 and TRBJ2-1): GAGVSQSPSNKVTEKGKDVELRCDPISGHTALYWYRQSLGQGLEFLIYFQGNSAPDKSGLPSDRFSAERTGGSVSTLTIQRTQQEDSAVYLCARSRASYNEQFFGPGTRLTVL.

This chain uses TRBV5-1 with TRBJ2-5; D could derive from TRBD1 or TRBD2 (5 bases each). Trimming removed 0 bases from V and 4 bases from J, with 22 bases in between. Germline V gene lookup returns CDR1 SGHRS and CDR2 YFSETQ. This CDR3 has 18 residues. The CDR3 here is CASSLASVWDPGGETQYF. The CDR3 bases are TGCGCCAGCAGCTTGGCGTCGGTATGGGACCCCGGTGGAGAGACCCAGTACTTC. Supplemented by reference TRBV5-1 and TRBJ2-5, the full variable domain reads KAGVTQTPRYLIKTRGQQVTLSCSPISGHRSVSWYQQTPGQGLQFLFEYFSETQRNKGNFPGRFSGRQFSNSRSEMNVSTLELGDSALYLCASSLASVWDPGGETQYFGPGTRLLVL.

CDR3 in DNA: TGTGCCAGCTCACCACCGGGGACCGGGGGCTATGGCTACACCTTC. It translates to CASSPPGTGGYGYTF. This chain links TRBV18 with TRBJ1-2; possibly TRBD1 for D (5 bases). Trimming took 0 bases from V and 4 from J, leaving 12 bases between them. Germline values: CDR1 KGHSH, CDR2 LQKENI. The CDR3 runs to 15 residues.

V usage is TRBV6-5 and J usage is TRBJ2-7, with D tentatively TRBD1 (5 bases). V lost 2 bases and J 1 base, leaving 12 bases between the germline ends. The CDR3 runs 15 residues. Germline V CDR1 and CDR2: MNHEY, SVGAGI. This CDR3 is CASSYARTSSYEQYF. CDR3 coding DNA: TGTGCCAGCAGTTACGCGCGGACATCTTCCTACGAGCAGTACTTC.

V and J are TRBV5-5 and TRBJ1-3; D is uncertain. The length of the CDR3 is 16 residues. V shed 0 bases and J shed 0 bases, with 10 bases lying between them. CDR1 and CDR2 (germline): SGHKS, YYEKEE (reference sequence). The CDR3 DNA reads TGTGCCAGCAGCTTGGACGACGCCCGCTCTGGAAACACCATATATTTT. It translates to CASSLDDARSGNTIYF.

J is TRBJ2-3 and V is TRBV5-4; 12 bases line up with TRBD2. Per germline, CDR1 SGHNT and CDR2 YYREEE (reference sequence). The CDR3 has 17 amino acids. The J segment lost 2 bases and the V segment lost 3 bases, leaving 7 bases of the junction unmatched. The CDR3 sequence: CASSSLTSGGTTDTQYF. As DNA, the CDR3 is TGTGCCAGCAGCTCCCTGACTAGCGGGGGTACCACAGATACGCAGTATTTT.

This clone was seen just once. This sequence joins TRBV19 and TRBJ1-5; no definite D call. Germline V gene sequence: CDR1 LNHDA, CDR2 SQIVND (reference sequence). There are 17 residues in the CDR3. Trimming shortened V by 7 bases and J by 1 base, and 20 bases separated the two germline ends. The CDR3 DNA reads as TGTGCCAGTATCGGGCAGACAAGTCTGCTAAGCAATCAGCCCCAGCATTTT. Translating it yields CASIGQTSLLSNQPQHF.

CDR3 sequence (DNA): TGCGCCAGCAGCCCCTCCACGTTGAACACTGAAGCTTTCTTT. The encoded protein is CASSPSTLNTEAFF. The V gene is TRBV5-1, the J gene TRBJ1-1; D call uncertain. V lost 4 bases, J lost 0 bases, and 10 bases lay in between. Germline V gives CDR1 SGHRS, CDR2 YFSETQ. This CDR3 is 14 amino acids long.

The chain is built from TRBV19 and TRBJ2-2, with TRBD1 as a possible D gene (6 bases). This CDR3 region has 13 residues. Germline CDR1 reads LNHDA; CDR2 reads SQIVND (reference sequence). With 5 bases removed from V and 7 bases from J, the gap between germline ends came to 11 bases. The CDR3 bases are TGTGCCAGTAGTCAGGGGCAGGTCGGGGAGCTGTTTTTT. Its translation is CASSQGQVGELFF.

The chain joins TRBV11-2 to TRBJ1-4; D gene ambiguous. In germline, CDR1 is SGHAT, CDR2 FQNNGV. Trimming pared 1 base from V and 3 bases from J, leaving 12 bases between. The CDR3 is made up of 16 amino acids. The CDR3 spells CASSLAQPGANEKLFF. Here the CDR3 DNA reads TGTGCCAGCAGCTTAGCACAACCGGGAGCTAATGAAAAACTGTTTTTT.

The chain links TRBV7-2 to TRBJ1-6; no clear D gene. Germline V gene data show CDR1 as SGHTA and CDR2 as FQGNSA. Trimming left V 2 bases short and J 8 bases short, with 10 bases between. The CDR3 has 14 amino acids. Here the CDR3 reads CASSLTRFDSPLHF. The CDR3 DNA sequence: TGTGCCAGCAGCTTAACAAGGTTTGATTCACCCCTCCACTTT.

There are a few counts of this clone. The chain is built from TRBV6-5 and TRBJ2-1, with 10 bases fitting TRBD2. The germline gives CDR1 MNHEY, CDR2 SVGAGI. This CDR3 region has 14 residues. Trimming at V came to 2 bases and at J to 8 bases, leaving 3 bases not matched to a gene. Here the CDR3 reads CASSYGLAGDEQFF. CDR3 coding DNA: TGTGCCAGCAGTTACGGGCTAGCGGGGGATGAGCAGTTCTTC.